This TCR beta chain was recovered during a study of neurological immune-mediated disorders. This CDR3 is built from 14 residues. Germline CDR1 SGHRS, CDR2 YFSETQ. Trimming took off 0 bases at V and 1 base at J, with 7 bases between the two ends. MiXCR was run by TCRdb on the 5' RACE reads, yielding one entry per CDR3 protein. Seen here are approximately 80,000 distinct CDR3 sequences, under 4.5% observed once, and the top ten hold more than 5%. This clonotype has ten or more counts. Time point denoted: longitudinal time-point 3. Libraries used 2 million unsorted PBMCs kept frozen in RNAlater. The genes are TRBV5-1 and TRBJ1-2; D not certain. The receptor was isolated from a woman in her sixties with multiple sclerosis. The source material was PBMCs. The CDR3 here is CASSLGGYNYGYTF. CDR3 DNA sequence: TGCGCCAGCAGCTTGGGAGGGTATAACTATGGCTACACCTTC.